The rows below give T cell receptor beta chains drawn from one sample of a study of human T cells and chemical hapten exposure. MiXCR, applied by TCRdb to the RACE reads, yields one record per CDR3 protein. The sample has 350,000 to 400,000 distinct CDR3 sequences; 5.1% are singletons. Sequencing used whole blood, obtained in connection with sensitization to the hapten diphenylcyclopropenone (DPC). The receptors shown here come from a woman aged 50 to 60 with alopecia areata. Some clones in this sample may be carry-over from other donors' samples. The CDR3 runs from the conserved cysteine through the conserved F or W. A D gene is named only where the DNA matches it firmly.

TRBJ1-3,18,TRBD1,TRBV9,CASSVEVTGTKSGNTIYF
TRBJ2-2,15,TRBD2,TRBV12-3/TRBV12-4,CASSFRLAGTGELFF
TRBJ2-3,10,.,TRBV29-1,CSVHGDSFYF
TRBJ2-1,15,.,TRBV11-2,CASSFLSSSYNEQFF
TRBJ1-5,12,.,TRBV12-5,CASGPGKEPQHF
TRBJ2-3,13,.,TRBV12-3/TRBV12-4,CASATGAADTQYF
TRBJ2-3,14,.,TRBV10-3,CAISEAYSPDTQYF
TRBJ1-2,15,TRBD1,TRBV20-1,CSARAHSTGEVGYTF
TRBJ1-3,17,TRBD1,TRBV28,CASSPVRTGLAGNTIYF
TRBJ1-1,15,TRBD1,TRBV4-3,CASTQGQGTNTEAFF
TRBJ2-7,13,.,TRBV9,CASSVMSLGEQYF
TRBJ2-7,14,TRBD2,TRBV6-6,CASSRSGETYEQYF
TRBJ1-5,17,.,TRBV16,CASSQLGLREGNQPQHF
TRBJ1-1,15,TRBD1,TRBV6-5,CASSSGQVFNTEAFF
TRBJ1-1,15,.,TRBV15,CATSRVEDMNTEAFF
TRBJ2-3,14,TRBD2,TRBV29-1,CSVDEVGRGDTQYF
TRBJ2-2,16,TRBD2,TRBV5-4,CASSLAGTTNTGELFF
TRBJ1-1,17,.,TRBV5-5,CASSLKVSWPEGTEAFF
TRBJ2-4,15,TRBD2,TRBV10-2,CASSGSGRAANIQYF
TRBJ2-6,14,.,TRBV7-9,CASSLVSGANVLTF
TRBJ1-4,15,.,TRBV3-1,CASSPGVATNEKLFF
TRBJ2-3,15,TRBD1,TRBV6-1,CASSAGTGGTDTQYF
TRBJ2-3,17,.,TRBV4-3,CASSQPPGPGLTDTQYF
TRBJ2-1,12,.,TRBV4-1,CASSHAGGGQFF
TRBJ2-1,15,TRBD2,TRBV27,CASISSGGSYNEQFF
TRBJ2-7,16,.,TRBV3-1,CASSQSGGWSSYEQYF
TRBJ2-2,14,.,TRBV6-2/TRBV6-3,CASGGFPNTGELFF
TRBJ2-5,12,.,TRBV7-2,CASSFSRETQYF
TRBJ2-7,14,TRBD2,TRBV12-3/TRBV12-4,CASRPGLAVSEQYF
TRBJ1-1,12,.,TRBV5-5,CASSLKHTEAFF
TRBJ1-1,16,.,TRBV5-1,CASSLELTGPNTEAFF
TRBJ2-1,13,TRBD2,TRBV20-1,CSAGHPGGNEQFF
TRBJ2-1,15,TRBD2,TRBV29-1,CSVFLAGGPGNEQFF
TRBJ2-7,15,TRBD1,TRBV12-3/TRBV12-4,CASSAWTDRDREQYF
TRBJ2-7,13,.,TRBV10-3,CAISTGYSYEQYF